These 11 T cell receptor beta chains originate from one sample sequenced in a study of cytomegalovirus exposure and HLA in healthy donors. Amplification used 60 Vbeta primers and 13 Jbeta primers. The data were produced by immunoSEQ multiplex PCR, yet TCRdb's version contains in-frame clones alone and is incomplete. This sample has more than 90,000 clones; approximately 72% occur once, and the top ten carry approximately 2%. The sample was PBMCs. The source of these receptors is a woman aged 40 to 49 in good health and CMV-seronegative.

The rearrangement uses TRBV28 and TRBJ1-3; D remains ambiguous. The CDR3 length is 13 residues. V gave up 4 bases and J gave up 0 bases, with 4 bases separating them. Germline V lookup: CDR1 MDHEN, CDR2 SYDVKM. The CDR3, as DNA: TGTGCCAGCAGTTATCTCTCTGGAAACACCATATATTTT. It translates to CASSYLSGNTIYF.

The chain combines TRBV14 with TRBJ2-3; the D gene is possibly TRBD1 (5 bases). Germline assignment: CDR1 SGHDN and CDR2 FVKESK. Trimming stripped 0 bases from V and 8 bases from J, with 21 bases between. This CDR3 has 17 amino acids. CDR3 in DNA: TGTGCCAGCAGCCAAGAAGGGGCTGCTACGATCCAGTGTACGCAGTATTTT. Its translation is CASSQEGAATIQCTQYF.

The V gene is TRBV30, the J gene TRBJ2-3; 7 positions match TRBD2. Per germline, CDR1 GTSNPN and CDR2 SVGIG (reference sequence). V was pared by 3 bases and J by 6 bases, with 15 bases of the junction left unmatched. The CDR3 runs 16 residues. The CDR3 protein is CAWSLRLASNGDTQYF. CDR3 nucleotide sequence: TGTGCCTGGAGCCTCCGACTAGCTTCTAACGGGGATACGCAGTATTTT.

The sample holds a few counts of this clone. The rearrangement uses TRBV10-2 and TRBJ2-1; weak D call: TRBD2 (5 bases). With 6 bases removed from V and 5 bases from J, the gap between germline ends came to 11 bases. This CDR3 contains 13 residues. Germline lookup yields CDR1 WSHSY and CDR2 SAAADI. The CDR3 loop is CASSDGLHNEQFF. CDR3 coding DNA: TGCGCCAGCAGCGACGGACTGCACAATGAGCAGTTCTTC.

In DNA form, the CDR3 reads TGCGCCAGCAGTAAACTAGCGGGAGTCACAGATACGCAGTATTTT. Translated, it gives CASSKLAGVTDTQYF. This chain connects TRBV10-2 to TRBJ2-3; the match to TRBD2 covers 11 bases. The CDR3 is made up of 15 amino acids. Germline V gene sequence: CDR1 WSHSY, CDR2 SAAADI. V lost 5 bases to trimming and J lost 2 bases; unmatched junction nucleotides: 3.

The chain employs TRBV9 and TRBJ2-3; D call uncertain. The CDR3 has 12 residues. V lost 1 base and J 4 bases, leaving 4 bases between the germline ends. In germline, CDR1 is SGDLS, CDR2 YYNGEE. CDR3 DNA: TGTGCCAGCAGCGTATCTCCAGATACGCAGTATTTT. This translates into CASSVSPDTQYF.

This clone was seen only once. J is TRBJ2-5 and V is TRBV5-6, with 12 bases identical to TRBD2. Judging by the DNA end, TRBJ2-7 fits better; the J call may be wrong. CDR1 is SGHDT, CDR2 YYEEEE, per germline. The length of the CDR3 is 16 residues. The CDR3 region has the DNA TGTGCCAGCAGCTCACCCACTAGCGGGAGGTGGGACGAGCAGTACTTC. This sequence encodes CASSSPTSGRWDEQYF.

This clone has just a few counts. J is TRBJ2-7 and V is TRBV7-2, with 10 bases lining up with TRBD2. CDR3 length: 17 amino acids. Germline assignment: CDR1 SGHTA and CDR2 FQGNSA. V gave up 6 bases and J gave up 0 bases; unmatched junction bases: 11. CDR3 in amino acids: CASSRQASGSFSYEQYF. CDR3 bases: TGTGCCAGCAGTCGACAGGCTAGCGGGAGTTTCTCCTACGAGCAGTACTTC.

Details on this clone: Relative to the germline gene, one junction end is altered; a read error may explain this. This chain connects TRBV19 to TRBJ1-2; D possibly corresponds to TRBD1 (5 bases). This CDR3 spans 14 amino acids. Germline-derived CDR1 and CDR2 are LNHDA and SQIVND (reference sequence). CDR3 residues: CASSIGGVSYDYTF. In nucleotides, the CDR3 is TGTGCCAGTAGTATCGGGGGAGTGAGCTATGACTACACCTTC.

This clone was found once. In DNA form, the CDR3 reads TGTGCCAGTCAGACTAGCGGGAGGGAGAATGAGCAGTTCTTC. Its translation: CASQTSGRENEQFF. The V call is TRBV11-2, the J call TRBJ2-1, with TRBD2 matching 14 bases. CDR3 size: 14 residues. The germline V gene encodes CDR1 SGHAT and CDR2 FQNNGV. The V segment lost 9 bases and the J segment 7 bases; nucleotides outside the gene matches: 5. The full variable domain, in which reference TRBV11-2 and TRBJ2-1 provide the parts outside the CDR3, is EAGVAQSPRYKIIEKRQSVAFWCNPISGHATLYWYQQILGQGPKLLIQFQNNGVVDDSQLPKDRFSAERLKGVDSTLKIQPAKLEDSAVYLCASQTSGRENEQFFGPGTRLTVL.

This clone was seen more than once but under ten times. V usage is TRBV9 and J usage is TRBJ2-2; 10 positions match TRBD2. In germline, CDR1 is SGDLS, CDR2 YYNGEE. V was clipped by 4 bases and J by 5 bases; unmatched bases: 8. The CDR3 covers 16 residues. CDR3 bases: TGTGCCAGCAGCTACTTAGCGGGGGGAAGAACCGGGGAGCTGTTTTTT. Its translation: CASSYLAGGRTGELFF. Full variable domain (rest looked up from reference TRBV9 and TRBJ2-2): DSGVTQTPKHLITATGQRVTLRCSPRSGDLSVYWYQQSLDQGLQFLIQYYNGEERAKGNILERFSAQQFPDLHSELNLSSLELGDSALYFCASSYLAGGRTGELFFGEGSRLTVL.